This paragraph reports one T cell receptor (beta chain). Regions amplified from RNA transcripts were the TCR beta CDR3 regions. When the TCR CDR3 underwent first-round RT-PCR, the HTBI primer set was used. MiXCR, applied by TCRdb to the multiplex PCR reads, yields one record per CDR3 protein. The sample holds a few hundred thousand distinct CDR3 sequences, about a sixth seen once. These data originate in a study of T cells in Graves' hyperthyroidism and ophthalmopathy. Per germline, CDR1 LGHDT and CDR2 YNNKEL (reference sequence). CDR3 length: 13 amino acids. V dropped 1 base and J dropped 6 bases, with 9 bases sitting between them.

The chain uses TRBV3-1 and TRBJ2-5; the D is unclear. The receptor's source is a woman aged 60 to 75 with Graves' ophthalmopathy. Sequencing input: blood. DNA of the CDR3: TGTGCCAGCAGCCAAGGATCATTTAAGACCCAGTACTTC. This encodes CASSQGSFKTQYF.